These T cell receptor beta chains were read from a single sample in a study of blood T cell repertoires in COVID-19. This table comes from immunoSEQ multiplex PCR, and its TCRdb copy is limited to in-frame clones, with some not included. This sample yields roughly 260,000 clones, of which 87% are seen a single time; 2.3% belongs to the top ten. Source material: peripheral blood. These receptors were obtained from a woman aged 45-65 years with acute or convalescent COVID-19. CDR3s include the opening cysteine and the closing phenylalanine or tryptophan. D genes are given only for firm matches. Clone size is not always given. Where it is, it says once, few, many or a class for expanded clones.

CDR3 protein	CDR3 DNA	clone size	D gene	V gene	J gene
CASSTSSSYNEQFF	TGTGCCAGCAGTACGTCCAGCTCCTACAATGAGCAGTTCTTC	.	.	TRBV6-6	TRBJ2-1
CASSEFGRLNQPQHF	TGTGCCAGCAGTGAATTCGGCAGGTTGAATCAGCCCCAGCATTTT	once	.	TRBV2	TRBJ1-5
CASSPGTDGVSIYF	TGCGCCAGCAGCCCCGGGACTGACGGGGTCTCCATATATTTT	.	.	TRBV5-1	TRBJ1-3
CASSWGTGNQPQHF	TGTGCCAGCAGTTGGGGGACAGGGAACCAGCCCCAGCATTTT	.	TRBD1	TRBV27	TRBJ1-5
CASSEVVPGLAGGNEQFF	TGTGCCAGCAGTGAAGTGGTTCCGGGACTAGCGGGAGGCAATGAGCAGTTCTTC	.	TRBD2	TRBV25-1	TRBJ2-1
CASSLGRTGGNTEAFF	TGTGCCAGCAGCTTAGGGAGGACAGGGGGCAACACTGAAGCTTTCTTT	.	TRBD1	TRBV11-1	TRBJ1-1
CASSQSPGTVNEKLFF	TGCGCCAGCAGCCAAAGTCCCGGGACAGTTAATGAAAAACTGTTTTTT	once	TRBD1	TRBV4-3	TRBJ1-4
CATSRERRGGYEQYF	TGTGCCACCAGCAGAGAACGGAGGGGTGGGTACGAGCAGTACTTC	.	.	TRBV15	TRBJ2-7
CATSDFGVEQYF	TGTGCCACCAGTGATTTCGGGGTCGAGCAGTACTTC	.	.	TRBV24-1	TRBJ2-7
CAIGRAGTEAFF	TGTGCCATAGGCAGGGCGGGGACTGAAGCTTTCTTT	.	.	TRBV10-3	TRBJ1-1
CASSVVGGMNTEAFF	TGTGCCAGCAGCGTAGTGGGGGGAATGAACACTGAAGCTTTCTTT	.	.	TRBV9	TRBJ1-1
CASSPHRQGNTGELFF	TGTGCCAGCAGTCCACACCGACAGGGGAACACCGGGGAGCTGTTTTTT	.	TRBD1	TRBV27	TRBJ2-2
CASSLEGLAGGF	TGTGCCAGCAGCTTGGAAGGACTAGCGGGGGGCTTC	once	TRBD2	TRBV7-9	TRBJ2-7
CSVEREGLGTYEQYF	TGCAGCGTTGAGAGAGAGGGACTAGGCACCTACGAGCAGTACTTC	.	TRBD2	TRBV29-1	TRBJ2-7
CASSLAGGRTDTQYF	TGTGCCAGCAGCTTAGCGGGAGGGCGGACAGATACGCAGTATTTT	.	TRBD2	TRBV5-4	TRBJ2-3
CASSIGPGGAYGYTF	TGTGCCAGTAGTATCGGGCCAGGGGGCGCCTATGGCTACACCTTC	few	TRBD1	TRBV19	TRBJ1-2
CASSSTDPEDDEQYF	TGCGCCAGCAGCTCGACGGACCCGGAGGATGACGAGCAGTACTTC	.	.	TRBV5-1	TRBJ2-7
CASSLAAGNYGYTF	TGCGCCAGCAGCTTGGCAGCGGGGAACTATGGCTACACCTTC	.	.	TRBV5-1	TRBJ1-2
CASSPGTGRNSPLHF	TGTGCCAGTAGTCCGGGGACAGGGAGAAATTCACCCCTCCACTTT	.	TRBD1	TRBV19	TRBJ1-6
CASRTTHGLGWQPQHF	TGTGCCAGCAGGACTACCCACGGACTAGGGTGGCAGCCCCAGCATTTT	.	.	TRBV28	TRBJ1-5
CATSRVVTNRGLTEKLFF	TGTGCCACCAGCAGAGTAGTAACTAACAGGGGGCTCACGGAAAAACTGTTTTTT	.	TRBD1	TRBV15	TRBJ1-4
CASSEERGNQPQHF	TGTGCCAGCAGTGAAGAACGGGGCAATCAGCCCCAGCATTTT	.	.	TRBV2	TRBJ1-5
CASLNYGSYEQYF	TGTGCCAGCCTCAACTACGGCTCCTACGAGCAGTACTTC	.	.	TRBV5-4	TRBJ2-7
CAASGGQGTGELFF	TGCGCCGCCTCAGGCGGACAGGGTACCGGGGAGCTGTTTTTT	.	TRBD1	TRBV5-1	TRBJ2-2
CASSPLNRRANYGYTF	TGTGCCAGCAGCCCCTTAAACAGGAGAGCTAACTATGGCTACACCTTC	.	.	TRBV4-2	TRBJ1-2